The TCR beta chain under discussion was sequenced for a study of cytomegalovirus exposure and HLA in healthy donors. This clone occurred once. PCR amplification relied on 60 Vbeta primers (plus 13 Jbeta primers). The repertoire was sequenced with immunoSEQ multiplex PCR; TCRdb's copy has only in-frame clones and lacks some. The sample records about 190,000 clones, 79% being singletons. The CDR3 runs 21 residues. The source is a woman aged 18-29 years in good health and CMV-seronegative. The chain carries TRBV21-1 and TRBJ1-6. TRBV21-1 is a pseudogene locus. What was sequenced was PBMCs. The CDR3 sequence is CASSGLARSHNSSSYNSPLHF. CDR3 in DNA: TGTGCCAGCAGCGGACTAGCAAGGAGTCACAATTCGAGCTCCTATAATTCACCCCTCCACTTT.